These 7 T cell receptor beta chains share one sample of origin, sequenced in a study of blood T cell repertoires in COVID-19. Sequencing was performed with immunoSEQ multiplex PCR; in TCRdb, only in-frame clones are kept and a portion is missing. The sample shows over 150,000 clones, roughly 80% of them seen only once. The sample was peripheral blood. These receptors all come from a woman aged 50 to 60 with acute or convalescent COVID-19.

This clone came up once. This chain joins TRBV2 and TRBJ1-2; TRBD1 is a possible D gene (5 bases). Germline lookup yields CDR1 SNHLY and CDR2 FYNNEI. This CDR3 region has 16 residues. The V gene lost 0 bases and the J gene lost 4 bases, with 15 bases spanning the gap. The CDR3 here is CASSEARGRTRYGYTF. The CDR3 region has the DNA TGTGCCAGCAGTGAAGCGCGGGGACGCACCCGCTATGGCTACACCTTC.

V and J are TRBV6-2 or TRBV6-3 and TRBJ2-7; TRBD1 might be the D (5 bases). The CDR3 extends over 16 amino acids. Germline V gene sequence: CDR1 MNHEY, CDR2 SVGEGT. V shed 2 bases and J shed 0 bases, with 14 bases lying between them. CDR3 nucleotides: TGTGCCAGCAGTTACCGTTGGGGCCGGCTCTCCTACGAGCAGTACTTC. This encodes CASSYRWGRLSYEQYF.

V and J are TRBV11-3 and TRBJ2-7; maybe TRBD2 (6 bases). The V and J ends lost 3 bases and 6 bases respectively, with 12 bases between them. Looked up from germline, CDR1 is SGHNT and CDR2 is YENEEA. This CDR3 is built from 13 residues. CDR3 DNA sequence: TGTGCCAGCAGCTTCGGAGGGCAAGGCGAGCAGTACTTC. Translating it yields CASSFGGQGEQYF. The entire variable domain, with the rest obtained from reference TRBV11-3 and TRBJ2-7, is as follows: EAGVVQSPRYKIIEKKQPVAFWCNPISGHNTLYWYLQNLGQGPELLIRYENEEAVDDSQLPKDRFSAERLKGVDSTLKIQPAELGDSAVYLCASSFGGQGEQYFGPGTRLTVT.

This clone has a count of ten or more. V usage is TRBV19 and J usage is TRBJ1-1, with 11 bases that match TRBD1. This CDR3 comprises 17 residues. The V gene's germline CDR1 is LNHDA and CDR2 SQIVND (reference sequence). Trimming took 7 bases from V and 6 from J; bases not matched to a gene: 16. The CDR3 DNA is TGTGCCAGTAATTCCCTCGGACAGGGGGCTGGTGTCGCTGAAGCTTTCTTT. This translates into CASNSLGQGAGVAEAFF.

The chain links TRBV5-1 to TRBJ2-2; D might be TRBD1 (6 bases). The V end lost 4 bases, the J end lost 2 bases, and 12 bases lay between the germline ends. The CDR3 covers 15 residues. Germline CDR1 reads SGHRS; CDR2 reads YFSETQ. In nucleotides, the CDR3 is TGCGCCAGCAGCGGCTTGGGGGCTAACACCGGGGAGCTGTTTTTT. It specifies CASSGLGANTGELFF. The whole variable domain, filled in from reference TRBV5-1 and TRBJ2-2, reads KAGVTQTPRYLIKTRGQQVTLSCSPISGHRSVSWYQQTPGQGLQFLFEYFSETQRNKGNFPGRFSGRQFSNSRSEMNVSTLELGDSALYLCASSGLGANTGELFFGEGSRLTVL.

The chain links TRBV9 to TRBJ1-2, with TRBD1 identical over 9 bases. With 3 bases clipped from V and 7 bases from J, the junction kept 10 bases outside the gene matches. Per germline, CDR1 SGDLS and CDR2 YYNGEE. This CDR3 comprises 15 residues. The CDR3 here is CASSAGVGTGRGYTF. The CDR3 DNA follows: TGTGCCAGCAGCGCCGGGGTCGGGACAGGGCGTGGCTACACCTTC.

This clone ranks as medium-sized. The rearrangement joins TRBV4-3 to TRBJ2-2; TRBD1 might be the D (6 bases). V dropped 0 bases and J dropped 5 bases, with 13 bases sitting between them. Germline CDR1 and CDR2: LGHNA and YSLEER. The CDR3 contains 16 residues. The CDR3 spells CASSQEQGMRTGELFF. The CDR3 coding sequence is TGCGCCAGCAGCCAAGAACAGGGTATGAGGACCGGGGAGCTGTTTTTT.